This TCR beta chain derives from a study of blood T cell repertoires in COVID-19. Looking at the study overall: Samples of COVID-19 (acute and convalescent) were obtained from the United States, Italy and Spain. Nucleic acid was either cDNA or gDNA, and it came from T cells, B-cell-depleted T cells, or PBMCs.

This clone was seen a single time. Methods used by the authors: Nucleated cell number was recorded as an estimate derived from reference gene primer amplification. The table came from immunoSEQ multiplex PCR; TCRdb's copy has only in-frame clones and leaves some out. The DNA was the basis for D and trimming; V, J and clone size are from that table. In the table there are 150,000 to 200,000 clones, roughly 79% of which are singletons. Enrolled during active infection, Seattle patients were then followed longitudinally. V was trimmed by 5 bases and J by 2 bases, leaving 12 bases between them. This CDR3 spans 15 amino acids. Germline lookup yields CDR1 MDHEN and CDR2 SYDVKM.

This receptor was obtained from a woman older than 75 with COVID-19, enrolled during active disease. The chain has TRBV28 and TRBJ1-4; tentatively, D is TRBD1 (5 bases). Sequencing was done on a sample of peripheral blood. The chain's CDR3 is CASSPLTATNEKLFF. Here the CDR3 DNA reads TGTGCCAGCAGTCCCCTGACAGCTACTAATGAAAAACTGTTTTTT. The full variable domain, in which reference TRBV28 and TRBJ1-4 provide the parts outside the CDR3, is DVKVTQSSRYLVKRTGEKVFLECVQDMDHENMFWYRQDPGLGLRLIYFSYDVKMKEKGDIPEGYSVSREKKERFSLILESASTNQTSMYLCASSPLTATNEKLFFGSGTQLSVL.